This record concerns one TCR beta chain sequence. The V and J ends lost 3 bases and 0 bases, in that order; junction bases with no gene match: 6. The CDR3 extends over 16 amino acids. Germline lookup yields CDR1 SGDLS and CDR2 YYNGEE. This sample was taken from a study of blood T cell repertoires in COVID-19. The overall study: Acute-phase and convalescent COVID-19 samples originated in the United States, Italy and Spain. Nucleic acid was either cDNA or gDNA, and it came from T cells, B-cell-depleted T cells, or PBMCs.

In the original analysis: For nucleated cells, counts were estimated from reference gene primer amplification. Repertoires were generated with immunoSEQ multiplex PCR, while TCRdb's copy carries only in-frame clones and drops some. V and J calls and clone size follow that table, whereas D and trimming were derived from the DNA. In the table there are about 130,000 clones, about 84% of which are singletons. Sequencing input: peripheral blood. The rearrangement links TRBV9 to TRBJ2-1, with 7 bases that match TRBD2. The receptor was isolated from a human donor in a cohort sampled during active COVID-19. DNA for the CDR3: TGTGCCAGCAGCGCTAAAGGCGGGAGCTCCTACAATGAGCAGTTCTTC. It codes for CASSAKGGSSYNEQFF. Complete variable domain (other parts from reference TRBV9 and TRBJ2-1): DSGVTQTPKHLITATGQRVTLRCSPRSGDLSVYWYQQSLDQGLQFLIQYYNGEERAKGNILERFSAQQFPDLHSELNLSSLELGDSALYFCASSAKGGSSYNEQFFGPGTRLTVL.